The rows below give T cell receptor beta chains drawn from one sample of a study of blood T cell repertoires in COVID-19. Data came from immunoSEQ multiplex PCR; TCRdb stores just in-frame clones and leaves some out. The repertoire holds around 81,000 clones, with around 90% as singletons. The sample taken for sequencing was peripheral blood. The origin of the receptors is a man aged 65-85 years with acute or convalescent COVID-19. CDR3s include the opening cysteine and the closing phenylalanine or tryptophan. D genes are given only for firm matches. Only part of the rows carry a size: once, few, many, or a class if the clone is expanded.

D	V	size	J	CDR3	DNA
NA	TRBV11-2	NA	TRBJ2-7	CASSVLGADHEQYF	TGTGCCAGCAGCGTACTGGGGGCGGATCACGAGCAGTACTTC
NA	TRBV5-1	NA	TRBJ1-2	CASRAGTNYGYTF	TGCGCCAGCAGGGCAGGGACAAACTATGGCTACACCTTC
NA	TRBV29-1	NA	TRBJ1-1	CSVDSDEAFF	TGCAGCGTTGACAGCGATGAAGCTTTCTTT
NA	TRBV12-3/TRBV12-4	NA	TRBJ1-1	CASTTGQNTEAFF	TGTGCCAGCACCACCGGTCAGAACACTGAAGCTTTCTTT
NA	TRBV9	NA	TRBJ2-2	CASSTLSANTGELFF	TGTGCCAGCAGCACCCTATCCGCGAACACCGGGGAGCTGTTTTTT
NA	TRBV18	NA	TRBJ2-1	CASSPDRWTYNEQFF	TGTGCCAGCTCACCAGACAGGTGGACATACAATGAGCAGTTCTTC
NA	TRBV19	NA	TRBJ2-7	CASSLGPQDYEQYF	TGTGCCAGTAGTTTGGGGCCCCAGGACTACGAGCAGTACTTC
TRBD1	TRBV4-3	NA	TRBJ2-7	CASSQTGQGAHEQYF	TGCGCCAGCAGCCAAACGGGACAGGGGGCACACGAGCAGTACTTC
NA	TRBV5-1	NA	TRBJ1-6	CASSLLSVSSYNSPLHF	TGCGCCAGCAGCTTGCTTAGCGTGAGCTCCTATAATTCACCCCTCCACTTT
NA	TRBV21-1	NA	TRBJ1-5	CASSKGGGIRLNSNQPQHF	TGTGCCAGCAGCAAAGGGGGCGGGATCCGTCTAAATAGCAATCAGCCCCAGCATTTT
TRBD1	TRBV7-2	NA	TRBJ2-1	CASSATGTVAVFLPKKQFF	TGTGCCAGCAGCGCCACCGGGACAGTTGCTGTCTTCCTCCCCAAAAAGCAGTTCTTC
NA	TRBV27	NA	TRBJ2-7	CASSSPVRGTYEQYF	TGTGCCAGCAGTTCTCCGGTTCGCGGAACCTACGAGCAGTACTTC
TRBD1	TRBV6-2/TRBV6-3	NA	TRBJ2-7	CASSYRGGVIYEQYF	TGTGCCAGCAGTTACAGAGGGGGCGTTATTTACGAGCAGTACTTC
TRBD1	TRBV9	NA	TRBJ1-4	CASTLGNRGRASTNEKLFF	TGTGCCAGCACTCTAGGTAACAGGGGGAGGGCCTCAACTAATGAAAAACTGTTTTTT
TRBD1	TRBV18	NA	TRBJ1-5	CASSPMTGELGSQHF	TGTGCCAGCTCACCAATGACAGGGGAATTGGGTTCCCAGCATTTT
NA	TRBV9	NA	TRBJ2-5	CASSVALAGETQYF	TGTGCCAGCAGCGTAGCGTTGGCAGGGGAGACCCAGTACTTC
NA	TRBV12-3/TRBV12-4	once	TRBJ2-2	CASSPTLAGELFF	TGTGCCAGCAGTCCTACTTTAGCAGGGGAGCTGTTTTTT
TRBD1	TRBV28	NA	TRBJ2-7	CASSFTGDTFSYEQYF	TGTGCCAGCAGTTTTACAGGGGACACCTTCTCCTACGAGCAGTACTTC
NA	TRBV7-2	NA	TRBJ1-3	CASSLWGGFSGNTIYF	TGTGCCAGCAGCTTATGGGGGGGTTTCTCTGGAAACACCATATATTTT
NA	TRBV4-1	NA	TRBJ2-5	CASSQDYGRLTSRETQYF	TGCGCCAGCAGCCAAGATTATGGGAGACTAACCTCCCGAGAGACCCAGTACTTC
NA	TRBV11-2	NA	TRBJ2-2	CASSPYGGTAGELFF	TGTGCCAGCAGCCCCTACGGAGGGACGGCCGGGGAGCTGTTTTTT
TRBD1	TRBV28	once	TRBJ1-6	CASTLRQGDSPLHF	TGTGCCAGCACCCTCCGACAGGGGGATTCACCCCTCCACTTT
NA	TRBV7-8	NA	TRBJ2-3	CASSLRGAHQDTQYF	TGTGCCAGCAGCTTACGCGGGGCGCATCAAGATACGCAGTATTTT
NA	TRBV7-9	NA	TRBJ2-2	CASSPYQGTGELFF	TGTGCCAGCAGCCCGTATCAGGGTACCGGGGAGCTGTTTTTT
NA	TRBV7-2	few	TRBJ2-7	CASSTSAGYEQYF	TGTGCCAGCAGCACAAGCGCGGGCTACGAGCAGTACTTC
TRBD1	TRBV5-1	NA	TRBJ1-3	CASALGGTGNTIYF	TGCGCCAGCGCCCTAGGGGGCACTGGAAACACCATATATTTT
NA	TRBV10-3	NA	TRBJ2-7	CAISESGGLGAEQYF	TGTGCCATCAGTGAGTCGGGGGGATTAGGGGCCGAGCAGTACTTC
NA	TRBV11-3	NA	TRBJ2-3	CASSASNGLGTDTQYF	TGTGCCAGCAGCGCTTCAAACGGACTGGGGACAGATACGCAGTATTTT
NA	TRBV11-2	NA	TRBJ2-5	CASSAGQETQYF	TGTGCCAGCAGCGCGGGACAGGAGACCCAGTACTTC
NA	TRBV6-1	NA	TRBJ2-1	CASSDPGLTPYNEQFF	TGTGCCAGCAGTGATCCGGGACTCACCCCTTACAATGAGCAGTTCTTC
TRBD2	TRBV9	once	TRBJ2-1	CASSVGLAGGNNEQFF	TGTGCCAGCAGCGTAGGACTAGCGGGAGGTAACAATGAGCAGTTCTTC
TRBD1	TRBV5-1	NA	TRBJ1-2	CASSFTPGQLNYGYTF	TGCGCCAGCAGCTTTACACCGGGACAGCTAAACTATGGCTACACCTTC
TRBD2	TRBV3-1/TRBV3-2	NA	TRBJ2-7	CASISTRASGEVGGYEQYF	TGTGCCAGCATCTCAACAAGGGCTAGCGGGGAGGTAGGAGGCTACGAGCAGTACTTC
NA	TRBV5-1	NA	TRBJ1-5	CASSLGTPDQPQHF	TGCGCCAGCAGCCTCGGGACACCAGATCAGCCCCAGCATTTT
NA	TRBV7-2	few	TRBJ1-3	CASSRSSSGNTIYF	TGTGCCAGCAGCCGGTCAAGCTCTGGAAACACCATATATTTT
NA	TRBV4-1	NA	TRBJ1-2	CASSHGGGDYGYTF	TGCGCCAGCAGCCACGGTGGGGGGGACTATGGCTACACCTTC
TRBD1	TRBV9	NA	TRBJ1-4	CASSRQGADEKLFF	TGTGCCAGCAGCAGACAGGGGGCAGATGAAAAACTGTTTTTT
NA	TRBV7-6	NA	TRBJ2-2	CASSLVPGGGGTGELFF	TGTGCCAGCAGCTTAGTACCTGGGGGGGGCGGCACCGGGGAGCTGTTTTTT
NA	TRBV5-1	NA	TRBJ2-1	CASSLDPTGVNEQFF	TGCGCCAGCAGCTTGGATCCTACGGGAGTCAATGAGCAGTTCTTC
NA	TRBV7-9	NA	TRBJ1-1	CASSRDVPGQGAFF	TGTGCCAGCAGTCGAGACGTGCCAGGGCAGGGAGCTTTCTTT
TRBD2	TRBV5-1	NA	TRBJ2-1	CASPIWDRGLAGVRDYNEQFF	TGCGCCAGCCCTATCTGGGACAGGGGACTAGCGGGAGTTCGCGATTACAATGAGCAGTTCTTC